The subject of this entry is one TCR beta chain. Its target is unknown. The CDR3 is made up of 11 amino acids. The germline V gene encodes CDR1 LNHDA and CDR2 SQIVND (reference sequence). V was clipped by 5 bases and J by 13 bases, with 12 bases between them. The data were taken from a study of cytotoxic CD8 clonotypes in ibrutinib-treated CLL. Overall study context: A median around twelve months of treatment, range 6 to 36, preceded the collection of response samples. When averaged across all of the samples, the counts came to 255,043 productive templates and more than 80,000 productive rearrangements. Study-level findings and limits: Baseline clonality was higher than in age-matched healthy donors and moved in step with circulating CD8+ T-cell counts.

Clones were sequenced by immunoSEQ multiplex PCR, and TCRdb holds only the in-frame ones, with some missing. The profile shows 35,000 to 50,000 clones, roughly two thirds of them singletons. This material consisted of PBMCs, taken after 12 months of ibrutinib treatment. The sequence was collected from a human donor with chronic lymphocytic leukemia. V usage is TRBV19 and J usage is TRBJ1-5; the D is unclear. CDR3 amino acids: CASSFERMQHF. CDR3 bases: TGTGCCAGTAGTTTTGAGCGTATGCAGCATTTT.